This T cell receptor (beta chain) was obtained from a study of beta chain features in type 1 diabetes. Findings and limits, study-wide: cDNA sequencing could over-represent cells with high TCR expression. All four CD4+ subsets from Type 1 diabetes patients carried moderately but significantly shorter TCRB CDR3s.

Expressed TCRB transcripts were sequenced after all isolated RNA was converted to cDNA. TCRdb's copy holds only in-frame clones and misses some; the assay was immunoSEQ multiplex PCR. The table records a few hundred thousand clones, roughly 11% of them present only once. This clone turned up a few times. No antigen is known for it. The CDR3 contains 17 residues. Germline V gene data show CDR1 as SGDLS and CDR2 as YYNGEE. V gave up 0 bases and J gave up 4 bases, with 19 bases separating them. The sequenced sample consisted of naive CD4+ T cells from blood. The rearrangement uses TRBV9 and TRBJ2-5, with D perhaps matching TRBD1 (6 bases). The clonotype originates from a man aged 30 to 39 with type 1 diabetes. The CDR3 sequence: CASSVGVAGAGVETQYF. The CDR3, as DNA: TGTGCCAGCAGCGTAGGAGTGGCAGGGGCAGGGGTAGAGACCCAGTACTTC.